This T cell receptor beta chain was sequenced in a study of regulatory T cells in long-lasting Graves disease. This CDR3 region has 13 residues. Germline V gene lookup returns CDR1 LNHNV and CDR2 YYDKDF (reference sequence). Time point denoted: newly diagnosed GD, antithyroid drugs for less than 3 months. RNA extracted from PBMCs served as the sequencing template. Peripheral blood, roughly 9.2 milliliters per patient, was collected in EDTA tubes. This clonotype appeared a single time. The antigen is undetermined. Construction of the TCR beta libraries employed iRepertoire HTBI primers in conjunction with Arm-PCR of CDR3 regions. One entry per CDR3 protein results from TCRdb running MiXCR on the multiplex PCR reads. The data show around 320,000 distinct CDR3 sequences, approximately 16% seen once. Findings and limits, study-wide: Preferential use of TRBV28, TRBJ1-2 and TRBJ2-5 was seen in persistent disease.

A further study also used this sample, focusing on T cells in Graves' hyperthyroidism and ophthalmopathy. That paper notes: Patients counted as stable if ophthalmopathy did not develop within 18 months. The model forecast ophthalmopathy, anticipating it by a median approximately 6.1 months before onset.

This clonotype was sampled from a man aged 40-49 years with Graves disease. The source material was peripheral blood mononuclear cells (PBMCs), sampled at new diagnosis, from a patient treated with antithyroid drugs. V gene TRBV15 combines with J gene TRBJ2-1; D is possibly TRBD2 (7 bases). TRBJ2-5 explains the end of the DNA better; the J call may be wrong. This chain's CDR3 is CATSRGGPKTQYF. The CDR3 DNA is TGTGCCACCAGCAGGGGGGGGCCAAAGACCCAGTACTTC.